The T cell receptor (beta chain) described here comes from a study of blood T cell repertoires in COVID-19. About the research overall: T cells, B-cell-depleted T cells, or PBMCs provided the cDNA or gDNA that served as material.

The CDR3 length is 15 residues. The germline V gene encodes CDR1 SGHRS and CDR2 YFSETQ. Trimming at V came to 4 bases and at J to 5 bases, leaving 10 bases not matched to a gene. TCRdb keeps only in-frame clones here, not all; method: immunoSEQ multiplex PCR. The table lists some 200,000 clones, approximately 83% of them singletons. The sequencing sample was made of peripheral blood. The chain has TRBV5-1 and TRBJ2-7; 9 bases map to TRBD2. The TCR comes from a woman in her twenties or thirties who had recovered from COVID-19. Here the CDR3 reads CASSLLAGEWNEQYF. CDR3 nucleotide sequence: TGCGCCAGCAGCCTGTTAGCGGGAGAGTGGAACGAGCAGTACTTC.